This TCR beta chain appears in the sequencing data of a study of OX40 agonist ivuxolimab in advanced cancers. Study in general: Ivuxolimab was delivered to patients intravenously every 2 weeks at doses spanning 0.01 to 10 mg/kg. The group had a mean age of 60 years, ranged from about 20 to 80, and was 80% to 90% male.

Only in-frame clones appear in the TCRdb table, and some are missing; sequencing was by immunoSEQ multiplex PCR. The sample has roughly 32,000 clones; approximately 80% are singletons. Regarding the study as a whole: The mean number of expanded clones was higher in CD8+ T cells than in CD4+.

Note on this clone: Its antigen is not identified.

The source material was CD4+ or CD8+ T cells sorted from blood, sampled in a trial of the OX40 agonist ivuxolimab. The receptor was derived from an adult with an advanced solid tumor such as melanoma, head and neck, liver or kidney cancer.

CDR3 sequence reads: CASSEAGHRVPFTEAFF. The CDR3 DNA is TGTGCCAGCAGTGAAGCTGGTCACAGGGTTCCTTTCACTGAAGCTTTCTTT. The chain employs TRBV2 and TRBJ1-1, with a weak D call TRBD1 (6 bases). The CDR3 contains 17 residues. V lost 0 bases, J lost 4 bases, and 18 bases lay in between. Germline CDR1 reads SNHLY; CDR2 reads FYNNEI.